The sequence of this T cell receptor beta chain was determined in a study of blood T cell repertoires in COVID-19. Turning to the study itself: From T cells, B-cell-depleted T cells, or PBMCs came the material, which was cDNA or gDNA.

A single count supports this clone. The germline V and J ends were trimmed by 0 bases and 0 bases, with 8 bases remaining between them. CDR3 size: 15 residues. CDR1 SGHRS and CDR2 YFSETQ come from the germline V gene. Original analysis: Using reference gene primer amplification, nucleated cell counts were estimated. Assay used: immunoSEQ multiplex PCR; TCRdb lists only in-frame clones, some missing. Clone size and V and J calls were adopted from that table, with D and trimming inferred from the DNA. The sample comprises fewer than 300,000 clones, 86% of which are singletons, and approximately 9.8% rests with the top ten.

This sequence joins TRBV5-1 and TRBJ2-3, with D maybe TRBD1 (6 bases). The sequenced material came from peripheral blood. This sequence originates from a man aged 40-49 years who had recovered from COVID-19. The CDR3 DNA is TGCGCCAGCAGCTTGGTGGGGGCTAGCACAGATACGCAGTATTTT. The encoded protein is CASSLVGASTDTQYF.